Shown below are 4 T cell receptor beta chains from a single sample sequenced in a study of cytomegalovirus exposure and HLA in healthy donors. PCR amplification relied on 60 Vbeta primers (plus 13 Jbeta primers). The repertoire was sequenced with immunoSEQ multiplex PCR; TCRdb's copy has only in-frame clones and lacks some. The table has around 78,000 clones, under 70% seen once. What was sequenced was PBMCs. The receptor source for this set is a young man in good health and CMV-seropositive.

The rearrangement joins TRBV11-2 to TRBJ2-5, with TRBD1 as a possible D gene (6 bases). V was clipped by 10 bases and J by 7 bases, with 22 bases between them. The germline V gene has CDR1 SGHAT and CDR2 FQNNGV. The CDR3 runs to 14 residues. The CDR3, as DNA: TGTGCCACGACCACGACAGGATTAGGGGGGACCCAGTACTTC. This sequence encodes CATTTTGLGGTQYF.

This clone has more than one count but fewer than ten. V gene TRBV9 combines with J gene TRBJ1-2; 8 positions agree with TRBD1. V shed 4 bases, J shed 5 bases, and the junction held 13 bases outside the gene matches. The length of the CDR3 is 16 residues. In germline, CDR1 is SGDLS, CDR2 YYNGEE. DNA for the CDR3: TGTGCCAGCAGCAAAACACTGGACAGGGTACGATATGGCTACACCTTC. Translated, it gives CASSKTLDRVRYGYTF.

The rearrangement links TRBV2 to TRBJ1-6; no definite D call. The germline V and J ends were trimmed by 8 bases and 9 bases, with 14 bases remaining between them. The V gene's germline CDR1 is SNHLY and CDR2 FYNNEI. The CDR3 runs 13 residues. The CDR3 sequence is CASVSGFGSPLHF. The CDR3 DNA is TGTGCCAGCGTTTCCGGGTTCGGTTCACCCCTCCACTTT.

This chain uses TRBV6-4 with TRBJ2-2, with a tentative D call TRBD2 (6 bases). The germline V and J ends were trimmed by 7 bases and 4 bases, with 16 bases remaining between them. Germline V gene lookup returns CDR1 MRHNA and CDR2 SNTAGT. The CDR3 extends over 15 amino acids. CDR3 in DNA: TGTGCCAGCACATCGTCGGACGGGGGCACCGGGGAGCTGTTTTTT. Translation gives CASTSSDGGTGELFF.